These 10 T cell receptor beta chains were sequenced from one sample in a study of CD8 T cells in ankylosing spondylitis. Findings of the study overall: Made up of several highly homologous variants, a TCR beta motif appeared characteristic of ankylosing spondylitis blood.

TCRdb reprocessed the 5' RACE reads via MiXCR and lists one record per CDR3 protein. The table lists about 800,000 distinct CDR3 sequences, over 9.5% of them singletons. Their specific antigens are unknown. What was sequenced was blood, either unsorted or a sorted T cell fraction (not recorded which). The receptors were sampled from a male donor with ankylosing spondylitis.

This clonotype was recorded at least ten times. The chain has TRBV29-1 and TRBJ2-1; 7 bases line up with TRBD2. V lost 7 bases and J lost 7; bases outside the gene matches: 16. In germline, CDR1 is SQVTM, CDR2 ANQGSEA. There are 15 residues in the CDR3. The CDR3, as DNA: TGCAGCGCAAGAATGAGGCTAGCGGTTAGAAATGAGCAGTTCTTC. It codes for CSARMRLAVRNEQFF.

V usage is TRBV7-9 and J usage is TRBJ2-7, with a weak D call TRBD1 (5 bases). V lost 1 base and J 5 bases, leaving 15 bases between the germline ends. CDR3 size: 15 residues. Germline V lookup: CDR1 SEHNR, CDR2 FQNEAQ (reference sequence). CDR3 bases: TGTGCCAGCAGCTTAGAGGGCAGGGTGTCGGACGAGCAGTACTTC. Protein product: CASSLEGRVSDEQYF. Variable domain in full (rest from reference TRBV7-9 and TRBJ2-7): DTGVSQNPRHKITKRGQNVTFRCDPISEHNRLYWYRQTLGQGPEFLTYFQNEAQLEKSRLLSDRFSAERPKGSFSTLEIQRTEQGDSAMYLCASSLEGRVSDEQYFGPGTRLTVT.

This clonotype showed up just a few times. The rearrangement joins TRBV4-2 to TRBJ1-4; the D is unclear. Trimming took off 0 bases at V and 6 bases at J, with 14 bases between the two ends. Germline V gives CDR1 LGHNA, CDR2 YNFKEQ. This CDR3 spans 16 amino acids. In DNA form, the CDR3 reads TGTGCCAGCAGCCAAGATCGTGGGTTGTCAGATGAAAAACTGTTTTTT. Protein product: CASSQDRGLSDEKLFF.

This clonotype was detected a few times. CDR3 region: CAAAPGLAGYNEQFF. CDR3 nucleotides: TGTGCCGCCGCCCCGGGACTAGCGGGCTACAATGAGCAGTTCTTC. The J gene is TRBJ2-1, the V gene TRBV28; 12 nucleotides match TRBD2. V lost 11 bases and J lost 3; bases outside the gene matches: 8. The CDR3 spans 15 residues. Germline CDR1 MDHEN, CDR2 SYDVKM.

This clonotype was seen a few times. The chain carries TRBV6-2 or TRBV6-3 and TRBJ1-1; possible D gene TRBD1, 6 bases. Trimming cost V 2 bases and J 0 bases, with 13 bases left between them. This CDR3 has 16 residues. Germline CDR1 MNHEY, CDR2 SVGEGT. In DNA form, the CDR3 reads TGTGCCAGCAGTTACGTGGGGGACACTATGAACACTGAAGCTTTCTTT. It codes for CASSYVGDTMNTEAFF.

The sample holds many counts of this clonotype. The chain employs TRBV12-3 or TRBV12-4 and TRBJ2-1, with 8 bases matching TRBD2. CDR3 length: 16 residues. The V and J ends lost 5 bases and 5 bases, in that order; junction bases with no gene match: 11. The CDR3 DNA reads TGTGCCAGCAGTCCTCCGGGACCGGGGGGGCACAATGAGCAGTTCTTC. It translates to CASSPPGPGGHNEQFF.

The V and J genes are TRBV5-1 and TRBJ2-7; perhaps TRBD2 as D (5 bases). Trimming took off 4 bases at V and 0 bases at J, with 11 bases between the two ends. The CDR3 runs to 14 residues. Germline CDR1 reads SGHRS; CDR2 reads YFSETQ. The DNA of the CDR3 is TGCGCCAGCAGCATCCGGGATCACTCCTACGAGCAGTACTTC. Translation gives CASSIRDHSYEQYF.

This clonotype was seen more than once but under ten times. V usage is TRBV7-2 and J usage is TRBJ2-1, with D unresolved. This CDR3 has 12 amino acids. In germline, CDR1 is SGHTA, CDR2 FQGNSA. V lost 3 bases, J lost 12 bases, and 12 bases lay in between. The CDR3 DNA follows: TGTGCCAGCAGCTTCCTCGGCGGACCGCAGTTCTTC. Translated, it gives CASSFLGGPQFF.

At least ten counts were recorded for this clonotype. The rearrangement uses TRBV6-1 and TRBJ2-2; D gene unclear. The CDR3 has 16 residues. Trimming cost V 6 bases and J 2 bases, with 16 bases left between them. Looked up from germline, CDR1 is MNHNS and CDR2 is SASEGT. The CDR3 loop reads CASSHRGWFNTGELFF. The DNA for the CDR3 is TGTGCCAGCAGCCACCGAGGTTGGTTCAACACCGGGGAGCTGTTTTTT.

The chain carries TRBV7-2 and TRBJ2-3; D possibly corresponds to TRBD2 (5 bases). V was cut by 4 bases and J by 6 bases, with 11 bases left in between. From germline, CDR1 is SGHTA and CDR2 FQGNSA. This CDR3 region has 13 residues. The CDR3 spells CASSSGLGDTQYF. The CDR3 region has the DNA TGTGCCAGCAGCTCCGGACTGGGGGATACGCAGTATTTT. The full variable domain, rest sourced from reference TRBV7-2 and TRBJ2-3, is GAGVSQSPSNKVTEKGKDVELRCDPISGHTALYWYRQSLGQGLEFLIYFQGNSAPDKSGLPSDRFSAERTGGSVSTLTIQRTQQEDSAVYLCASSSGLGDTQYFGPGTRLTVL.